The 21 T cell receptor beta chains given below trace back to one sample, sequenced in a study of T cells in tuberculosis. Profiled with immunoSEQ multiplex PCR; TCRdb holds only in-frame clones, not every one. Here the sample spans roughly 19,000 clones, around 87% being singletons. Sequenced sample: PBMCs. Source of these receptors: a donor aged 10 to 29 with latent tuberculosis or without tuberculosis infection.

Here the CDR3 DNA reads TGTGCCAGCAGCCTCCGACAGGGGATGGCCGGGGAGCTGTTTTTT. As protein: CASSLRQGMAGELFF. The chain couples TRBV5-6 to TRBJ2-2; 8 bases are a match to TRBD1. The CDR3 consists of 15 residues. Unmatched junction bases numbered 8, after V lost 4 bases and J lost 6 bases. Germline CDR1 SGHDT, CDR2 YYEEEE.

The V call is TRBV2, the J call TRBJ1-2; D perhaps matches TRBD1 (6 bases). The CDR3 runs to 14 residues. Germline V gene data show CDR1 as SNHLY and CDR2 as FYNNEI. The germline V and J ends were trimmed by 4 bases and 4 bases, with 13 bases remaining between them. The CDR3 loop is CASSGIRQVYGYTF. The CDR3 DNA follows: TGTGCCAGCAGTGGGATTAGACAGGTCTATGGCTACACCTTC.

Points on this clone: The junction shows a germline mismatch at one end, possibly a read error. This rearrangement joins TRBV5-4 to TRBJ2-1; 9 nucleotides agree with TRBD2. The length of the CDR3 is 14 residues. The V gene's germline CDR1 is SGHNT and CDR2 YYREEE (reference sequence). The CDR3 nucleotides are TGTGCCAGTAGCTTGGGGACTAGCCCCAATGAGCAGTTCTTC. It specifies CASSLGTSPNEQFF.

The genes are TRBV19 and TRBJ1-5; 8 nucleotides align to TRBD1. V lost 6 bases and J lost 3; bases outside the gene matches: 10. Germline CDR1 and CDR2: LNHDA and SQIVND (reference sequence). CDR3 size: 16 residues. The CDR3 spells CASRISTGAYNQPQHF. In DNA form, the CDR3 reads TGTGCCAGTAGGATTTCGACAGGGGCATACAATCAGCCCCAGCATTTT.

The chain joins TRBV11-1 to TRBJ2-2; D may be TRBD1 (6 bases). CDR1 and CDR2 (germline): SGHAT, FQDESV (reference sequence). CDR3 length equals 14 residues. V was shortened by 1 base and J by 5 bases, with 8 bases between the two germline ends. CDR3 DNA: TGTGCCAGCAGCTTAGTAGGGGGAACCGGGGAGCTGTTTTTT. Protein: CASSLVGGTGELFF.

The CDR3 protein is CSVAGLAGDSYEQYF. The CDR3 DNA reads TGCAGCGTCGCCGGGCTAGCGGGGGACTCCTACGAGCAGTACTTC. The chain is built from TRBV29-1 and TRBJ2-7; 10 bases agree with TRBD2. V was pared by 6 bases and J by 0 bases, with 8 bases of the junction left unmatched. This CDR3 region has 15 residues. Germline CDR1 is SQVTM and CDR2 is ANQGSEA.

This chain connects TRBV15 to TRBJ1-6; D unclear. The CDR3 is made up of 15 amino acids. CDR1 is LNHNV, CDR2 YYDKDF, per germline (reference sequence). V was pared by 4 bases and J by 8 bases, with 15 bases between. CDR3 region: CATSIRYGLDSPLHF. CDR3 nucleotide sequence: TGTGCCACCAGCATCCGGTACGGTTTGGATTCACCCCTCCACTTT.

V gene TRBV7-2 combines with J gene TRBJ1-5, with D hard to call. The CDR3 is 13 amino acids. V lost 1 base to trimming and J lost 3 bases, with 4 bases between them. The germline gives CDR1 SGHTA, CDR2 FQGNSA. This CDR3 is CASSLVLNQPQHF. CDR3 sequence (DNA): TGTGCCAGCAGCTTAGTCCTCAATCAGCCCCAGCATTTT.

The chain employs TRBV12-5 and TRBJ2-5; 10 bases map to TRBD2. The CDR3 length is 16 residues. From germline, CDR1 is LGHNT and CDR2 FRNRAP. V lost 5 bases, J lost 5 bases, and 11 bases stayed unmatched. Here the CDR3 reads CASGPGLGLAEETQYF. CDR3 sequence (DNA): TGTGCTAGTGGTCCTGGTCTAGGACTAGCGGAGGAGACCCAGTACTTC.

The chain is built from TRBV7-3 and TRBJ2-1; 9 bases agree with TRBD1. Germline-derived CDR1 and CDR2 are SGHTA and FQGTGA. The V gene end was trimmed by 5 bases and the J gene end by 8 bases; junction bases not matched to a gene: 4. This CDR3 contains 13 residues. CDR3 loop: CASSEGQGDEQFF. The CDR3 region has the DNA TGTGCCAGCAGCGAGGGACAGGGCGATGAGCAGTTCTTC.

The CDR3 bases are TGTGCCAGCGCGATCACCCTTAGCACAGATACGCAGTATTTT. This gives the protein CASAITLSTDTQYF. The chain joins TRBV9 to TRBJ2-3, with no clear D. Between the trimmed V and J ends, which lost 7 bases and 0 bases, there was a span of 12 bases. Germline V gene data show CDR1 as SGDLS and CDR2 as YYNGEE. The CDR3 consists of 14 residues.

The rearrangement uses TRBV29-1 and TRBJ1-2, with D uncertain. The CDR3 extends over 12 amino acids. Per the germline V gene, CDR1 is SQVTM and CDR2 is ANQGSEA. Trimming shortened V by 2 bases and J by 1 base, and 5 bases separated the two germline ends. The chain's CDR3 is CSVETVNYGYTF. Here the CDR3 DNA reads TGCAGCGTTGAAACAGTTAACTATGGCTACACCTTC.

The genes are TRBV28 and TRBJ2-2, with TRBD2 identical over 14 bases. CDR1 and CDR2 from the germline V gene are MDHEN and SYDVKM. The J segment lost 6 bases and the V segment lost 5 bases, leaving 5 bases of the junction unmatched. The length of the CDR3 is 16 residues. In nucleotides, the CDR3 is TGTGCCAGCAGTGGGACTAGCGGGGGTATCGCCGGGGAGCTGTTTTTT. Translated, it gives CASSGTSGGIAGELFF.

The chain carries TRBV27 and TRBJ1-5; no firm D call. The CDR3 loop spans 15 amino acids. V was trimmed by 3 bases and J by 1 base, leaving 10 bases between them. Germline V gene data show CDR1 as MNHEY and CDR2 as SMNVEV (reference sequence). CDR3 residues: CASSLYGLSNQPQHF. The CDR3 region has the DNA TGTGCCAGCAGTTTGTACGGACTGAGCAATCAGCCCCAGCATTTT.

The chain joins TRBV29-1 to TRBJ1-5; no clear D. Germline V gene sequence: CDR1 SQVTM, CDR2 ANQGSEA. This CDR3 contains 11 residues. V dropped 0 bases and J dropped 13 bases, with 10 bases sitting between them. The CDR3 region has the DNA TGCAGCGTTGAAGAAAACAACTATCAGCATTTT. Encoded protein: CSVEENNYQHF.

The chain has TRBV14 and TRBJ2-3; 7 positions match TRBD2. The CDR3 is made up of 16 amino acids. V was clipped by 5 bases and J by 1 base; unmatched bases: 9. Germline V gene sequence: CDR1 SGHDN, CDR2 FVKESK. CDR3 bases: TGTGCCAGCAGCATAAACCGCGGGGGAGGCACAGATACGCAGTATTTT. This translates into CASSINRGGGTDTQYF. Drawing the rest from reference TRBV14 and TRBJ2-3, the complete variable domain is EAGVTQFPSHSVIEKGQTVTLRCDPISGHDNLYWYRRVMGKEIKFLLHFVKESKQDESGMPNNRFLAERTGGTYSTLKVQPAELEDSGVYFCASSINRGGGTDTQYFGPGTRLTVL.

This chain connects TRBV27 to TRBJ1-3; 7 nucleotides agree with TRBD1. The V gene's germline CDR1 is MNHEY and CDR2 SMNVEV (reference sequence). Losses at the gene ends were 0 bases for V and 1 base for J; bases not matched to a gene: 0. The CDR3 has 15 residues. The CDR3 sequence: CASSLSTGSGNTIYF. The CDR3 region has the DNA TGTGCCAGCAGTTTATCGACAGGGTCTGGAAACACCATATATTTT.

The V call is TRBV18, the J call TRBJ2-3, with 7 nucleotides matching TRBD1. Germline V gene lookup returns CDR1 KGHSH and CDR2 LQKENI. There are 15 residues in the CDR3. The V segment lost 5 bases and the J segment 2 bases; nucleotides outside the gene matches: 7. CDR3 region: CASSEQGQFTDTQYF. DNA for the CDR3: TGTGCCAGCTCAGAACAGGGACAGTTCACAGATACGCAGTATTTT.

The sample holds one count of this clone. CDR3 loop: CATSRAGSGANVLTF. The CDR3 nucleotides read TGTGCCACCAGCAGAGCAGGGTCTGGGGCCAACGTCCTGACTTTC. The V and J genes are TRBV15 and TRBJ2-6, with D maybe TRBD1 (5 bases). CDR1 is LNHNV and CDR2 is YYDKDF in the germline V gene (reference sequence). Trimming took 1 base from V and 1 from J, leaving 5 bases between them. CDR3 length: 15 amino acids.

The V call is TRBV7-8, the J call TRBJ1-2; 8 positions agree with TRBD1. Losses at the gene ends were 5 bases for V and 4 bases for J; bases not matched to a gene: 9. Per the germline V gene, CDR1 is SGHVS and CDR2 is FQNEAQ. This CDR3 is 15 amino acids long. CDR3 residues: CASSALRTGSYGYTF. In nucleotides, the CDR3 is TGTGCCAGCAGCGCACTAAGGACAGGGAGCTATGGCTACACCTTC.

V usage is TRBV7-2 and J usage is TRBJ1-2; TRBD1 aligns across 8 bases. The CDR3 contains 13 residues. V lost 3 bases to trimming and J lost 7 bases; unmatched junction nucleotides: 4. CDR1 and CDR2 (germline): SGHTA, FQGNSA. The CDR3 DNA sequence: TGTGCCAGCAGCTTCACACAGGGGGTTGGCTACACCTTC. Its protein product is CASSFTQGVGYTF.